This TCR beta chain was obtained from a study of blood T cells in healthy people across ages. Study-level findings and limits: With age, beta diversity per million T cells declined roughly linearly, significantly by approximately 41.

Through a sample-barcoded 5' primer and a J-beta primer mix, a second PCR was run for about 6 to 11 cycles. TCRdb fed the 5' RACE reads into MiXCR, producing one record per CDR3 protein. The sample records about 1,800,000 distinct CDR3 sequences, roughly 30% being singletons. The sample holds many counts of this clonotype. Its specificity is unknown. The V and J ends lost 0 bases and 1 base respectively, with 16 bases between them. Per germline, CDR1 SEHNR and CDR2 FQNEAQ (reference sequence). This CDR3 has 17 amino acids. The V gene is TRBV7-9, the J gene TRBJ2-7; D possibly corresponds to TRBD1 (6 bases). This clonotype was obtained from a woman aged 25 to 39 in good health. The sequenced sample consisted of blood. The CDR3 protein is CASSLARFRDTSYEQYF. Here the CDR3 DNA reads TGTGCCAGCAGCTTAGCCCGGTTCCGGGACACGTCCTACGAGCAGTACTTC. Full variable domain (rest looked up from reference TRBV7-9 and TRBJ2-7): DTGVSQNPRHKITKRGQNVTFRCDPISEHNRLYWYRQTLGQGPEFLTYFQNEAQLEKSRLLSDRFSAERPKGSFSTLEIQRTEQGDSAMYLCASSLARFRDTSYEQYFGPGTRLTVT.